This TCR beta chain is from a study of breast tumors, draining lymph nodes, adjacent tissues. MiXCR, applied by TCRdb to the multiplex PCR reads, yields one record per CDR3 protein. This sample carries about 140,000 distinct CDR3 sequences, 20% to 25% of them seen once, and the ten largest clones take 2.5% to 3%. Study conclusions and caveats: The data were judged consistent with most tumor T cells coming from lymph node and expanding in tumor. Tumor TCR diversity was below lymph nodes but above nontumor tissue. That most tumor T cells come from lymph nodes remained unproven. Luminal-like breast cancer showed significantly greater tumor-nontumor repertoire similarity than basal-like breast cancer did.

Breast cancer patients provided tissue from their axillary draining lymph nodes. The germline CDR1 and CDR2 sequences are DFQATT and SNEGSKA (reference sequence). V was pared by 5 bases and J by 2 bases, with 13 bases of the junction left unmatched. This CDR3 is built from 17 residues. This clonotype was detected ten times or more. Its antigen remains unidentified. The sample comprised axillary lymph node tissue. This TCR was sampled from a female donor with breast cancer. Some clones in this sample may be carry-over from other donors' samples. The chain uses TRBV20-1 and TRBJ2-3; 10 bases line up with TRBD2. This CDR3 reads CSAGHGLAGVNTDTQYF. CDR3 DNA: TGCAGTGCTGGCCACGGGCTAGCGGGAGTGAACACAGATACGCAGTATTTT.